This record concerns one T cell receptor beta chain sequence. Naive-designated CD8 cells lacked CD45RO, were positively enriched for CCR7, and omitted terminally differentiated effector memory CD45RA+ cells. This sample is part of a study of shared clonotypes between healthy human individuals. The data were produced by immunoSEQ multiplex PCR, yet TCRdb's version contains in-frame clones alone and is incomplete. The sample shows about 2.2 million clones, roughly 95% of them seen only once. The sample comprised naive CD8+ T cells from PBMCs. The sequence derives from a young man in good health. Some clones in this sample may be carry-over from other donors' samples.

DNA of the CDR3: TGTGCCAGTAGTATAGGGGGAGGGAGCACAGATACGCAGTATTTT. Translating it yields CASSIGGGSTDTQYF. The chain is built from TRBV19 and TRBJ2-3; 7 bases are shared with TRBD2. The germline V gene has CDR1 LNHDA and CDR2 SQIVND (reference sequence). V was pared by 1 base and J by 0 bases, with 1 base of the junction left unmatched. This CDR3 spans 15 amino acids.